The clone carrying this TCR beta chain came up many times. Its cognate antigen is unknown. These data originate in a study of T cells in Graves' hyperthyroidism and ophthalmopathy. General study points: Clonotypes that were expanded in thyroid above 0.001 mostly appeared in blood too.

Source material for PBMCs was 10 ml fresh peripheral blood. TCR beta CDR3 regions were amplified from RNA transcripts. The HTBI primer set was used in a first-round RT-PCR of the TCR CDR3. TCRdb re-analysed the multiplex PCR reads in MiXCR, keeping a single row per CDR3 protein. The data show fewer than 450,000 distinct CDR3 sequences, with roughly a sixth seen just once and around a third held by the top ten. The specimen was blood. This sequence was found in a woman aged 25-40 years with Graves' hyperthyroidism that later progressed to Graves' ophthalmopathy.

Written as DNA, the CDR3 is TGTGCCAGCAGCCTTGGCCTGACAGTCCGAGGCGACGGGGAGCTGTTTTTT. This codes for CASSLGLTVRGDGELFF. The chain combines TRBV7-8 with TRBJ2-2; a possible D gene is TRBD1 (5 bases). Germline V lookup: CDR1 SGHVS, CDR2 FQNEAQ. V was pared by 5 bases and J by 7 bases, with 23 bases between. The CDR3 spans 17 residues.